This TCR beta chain was documented in a study of blood T cell repertoires in COVID-19 (dated by TCRdb to the early 2020s). A note on the overall study: Collaborator samples came from the United States, Italy and Spain and covered acute and convalescent phases of COVID-19. The material from the prospective study consisted of cDNA or gDNA derived from T cells, B-cell-depleted T cells, or PBMCs. Subjects who had been exposed to COVID-19, were actively infected with it, or had recovered from it provided the deeply sampled blood TCRbeta repertoires that made up the dataset. The repertoires were released in a freely available public database meant as a resource for research on the immune response to SARS-CoV-2. Samples were obtained from the ongoing ImmuneRACE study (first 160 participants) and from about 1,300 subjects provided by 6 global collaborators. Nearly every sample came with metadata listing a de-identified subject ID, COVID-19 status, age in years and sex. Where available, HLA class I and class II types were taken from metadata supplied by the sample provider and were not determined by assay-based typing.

TCRbeta CDR3 regions were amplified from genomic DNA by means of the immunoSEQ Assay, a bias-controlled multiplex PCR. In the paper's pipeline: The number of nucleated cells in each sample was estimated from the amplification of reference gene primers within the assay. To quantify the absolute abundance of each unique TCRbeta CDR3 rearrangement, sequence reads were collapsed and filtered. For each sample, productive Simpson clonality was calculated by taking the square root of Simpson's diversity index across productive rearrangements. Drawn from immuneACCESS, this table holds only the in-frame rearrangements with V and J called that TCRdb kept. Clones are partly lost; checked studies trace under half to an unresolved V gene and leave the rest unexplained. Clone size and V and J calls were adopted from that table, with D and trimming inferred from the DNA. In all, the sample holds approximately 210,000 clones, and about 88% of those were seen once. The top ten clones comprise less than 2% of the sample.

Beyond this particular receptor, the publication reports: How much clinical and demographic metadata was included differed by source and by participant, and the metadata was provided uncurated.

Trimming at the junction amounts to 6 bases on V and 4 bases on J, and the germline ends lie 18 bases apart. The CDR3, cysteine through phenylalanine, is 15 amino acids long. Only CDR3 DNA remains: 45 bases, in frame from the first base. The germline V gene (reference sequence) yields LNHDA for CDR1 and SQIVND for CDR2. A remark on this clone: Its specific antigen is unknown. Base qualities are missing; no much larger clone stands one base away.

Collaborating institutions collected whole blood in K2EDTA tubes following their own protocols. For TCRbeta analysis, collaborators shipped samples in one of three forms: frozen whole blood, isolated PBMCs, or DNA extracted from either of those sample types. The material sequenced was peripheral blood. The sequence derives from a man between 70 and 80 years old with acute or convalescent COVID-19. The chain is encoded by TRBV19 joined to TRBJ1-2, with an unclear D gene assignment. The CDR3 region has the sequence CASSPQGPGTYGYTF. Here is the DNA: TGTGCCAGTAGCCCACAAGGTCCGGGTACCTATGGCTACACCTTC. The variable domain in full, with residues beyond the CDR3 obtained from the reference TRBV19 and TRBJ1-2 genes, is DGGITQSPKYLFRKEGQNVTLSCEQNLNHDAMYWYRQDPGQGLRLIYYSQIVNDFQKGDIAEGYSVSREKKESFPLTVTSAQKNPTAFYLCASSPQGPGTYGYTFGSGTRLTVV.